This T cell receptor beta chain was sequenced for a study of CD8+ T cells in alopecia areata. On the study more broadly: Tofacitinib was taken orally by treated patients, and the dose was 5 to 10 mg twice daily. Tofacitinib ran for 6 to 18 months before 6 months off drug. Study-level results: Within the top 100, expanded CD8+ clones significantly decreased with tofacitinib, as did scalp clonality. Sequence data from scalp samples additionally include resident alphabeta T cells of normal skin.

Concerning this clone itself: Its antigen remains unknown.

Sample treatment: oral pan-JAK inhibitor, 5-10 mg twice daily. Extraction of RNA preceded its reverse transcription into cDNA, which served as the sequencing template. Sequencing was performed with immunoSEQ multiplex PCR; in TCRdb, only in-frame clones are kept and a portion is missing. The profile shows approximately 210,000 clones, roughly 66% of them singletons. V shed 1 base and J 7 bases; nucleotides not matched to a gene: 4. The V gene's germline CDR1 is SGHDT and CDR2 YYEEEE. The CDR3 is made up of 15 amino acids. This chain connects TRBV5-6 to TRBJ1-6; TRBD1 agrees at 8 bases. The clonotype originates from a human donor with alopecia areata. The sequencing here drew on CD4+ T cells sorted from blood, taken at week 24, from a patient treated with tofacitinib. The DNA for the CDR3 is TGTGCCAGCAGCTTGAGGACAGGGAGAAATTCACCCCTCCACTTT. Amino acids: CASSLRTGRNSPLHF.